This is a list of T cell receptor beta chains from one sample in a study of beta chain features in type 1 diabetes. The assay was immunoSEQ multiplex PCR, and TCRdb's table has in-frame clones only and misses some. The data show 300,000 to 400,000 clones, over 8.5% seen once. What was sequenced was central memory CD4+ T cells from blood. The receptors derive from a man younger than 45 with type 1 diabetes. Each CDR3 is given with its conserved first and last residue. Fields, in order: V gene, D gene, J gene, CDR3 protein. A D gene is named only where the DNA matches it firmly.

TRBV4-1	TRBD2	TRBJ2-5	CASSQEGAGRGVETQYF
TRBV7-2	-	TRBJ1-3	CASSSDRRSSGNTIYF
TRBV18	-	TRBJ1-1	CASSPSAGRNTEAFF
TRBV28	TRBD1	TRBJ1-2	CASSFPGGEGAATHGYTF
TRBV4-3	-	TRBJ1-1	CASSQAVGAEAFF
TRBV28	TRBD1	TRBJ1-1	CASSKGGMNTEAFF
TRBV18	-	TRBJ2-2	CASSQDPTGELFF
TRBV6-6	TRBD1	TRBJ2-7	CASSPARDRVGREQYF
TRBV6-1	-	TRBJ1-3	CASTRTGTSGNTIYF
TRBV7-2	TRBD1	TRBJ1-1	CASSPGQGKWNTEAFF
TRBV6-6	-	TRBJ2-1	CASSGQEFYNEQFF
TRBV29-1	TRBD1	TRBJ1-5	CSVNPQGDQPQHF
TRBV7-2	TRBD2	TRBJ2-3	CASSRRSSGQRGDTQYF
TRBV27	-	TRBJ1-5	CASSLRGVNSNQPQHF
TRBV7-9	-	TRBJ2-7	CASGSLSSYEQYF
TRBV10-3	-	TRBJ1-5	CAISVAGRGINQPQHF
TRBV6-6	-	TRBJ1-2	CASSYDEGVNYGYTF